A single T cell receptor (beta chain) is shown here with its context. This CDR3 is 12 amino acids long. V shed 4 bases and J shed 2 bases, with 5 bases lying between them. This entry belongs to a study of blood T cell repertoires in COVID-19. In the study overall: COVID-19 samples collected from the United States, Italy and Spain covered acute and convalescent phases. The cDNA or gDNA used as material had been derived from T cells, B-cell-depleted T cells, or PBMCs.

In the authors' methods: Reference gene primer amplification gave estimated nucleated cell counts. Only in-frame clones appear in the TCRdb table, and some are missing; sequencing was by immunoSEQ multiplex PCR. D and trimming come from the DNA, and the V and J calls and clone size come from that table. The sample yields around 100,000 clones, approximately 90% seen once. The sequence was collected from a woman in her 50s with acute or convalescent COVID-19. V is TRBV12-3 or TRBV12-4 and J is TRBJ2-5; D remains unclear. The sample comprised peripheral blood. For the CDR3, the DNA is TGTGCCAGCAGTTCGAGACAAGAGACCCAGTACTTC. Its translation is CASSSRQETQYF.